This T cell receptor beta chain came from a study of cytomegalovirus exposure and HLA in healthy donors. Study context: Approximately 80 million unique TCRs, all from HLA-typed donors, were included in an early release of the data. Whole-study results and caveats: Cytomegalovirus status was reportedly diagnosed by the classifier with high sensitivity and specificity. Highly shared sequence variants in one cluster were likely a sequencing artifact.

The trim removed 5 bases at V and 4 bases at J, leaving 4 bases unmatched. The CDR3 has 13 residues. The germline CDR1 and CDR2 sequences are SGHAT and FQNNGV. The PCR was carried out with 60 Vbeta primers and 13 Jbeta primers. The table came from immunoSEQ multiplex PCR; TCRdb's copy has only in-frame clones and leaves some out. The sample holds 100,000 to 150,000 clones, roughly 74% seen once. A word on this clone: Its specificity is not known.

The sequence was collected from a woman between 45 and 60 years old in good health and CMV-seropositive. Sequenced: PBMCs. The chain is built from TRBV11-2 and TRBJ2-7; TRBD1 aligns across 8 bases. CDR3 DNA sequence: TGTGCCAGCAGCCGGGGACAGGCTTACGAGCAGTACTTC. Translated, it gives CASSRGQAYEQYF.